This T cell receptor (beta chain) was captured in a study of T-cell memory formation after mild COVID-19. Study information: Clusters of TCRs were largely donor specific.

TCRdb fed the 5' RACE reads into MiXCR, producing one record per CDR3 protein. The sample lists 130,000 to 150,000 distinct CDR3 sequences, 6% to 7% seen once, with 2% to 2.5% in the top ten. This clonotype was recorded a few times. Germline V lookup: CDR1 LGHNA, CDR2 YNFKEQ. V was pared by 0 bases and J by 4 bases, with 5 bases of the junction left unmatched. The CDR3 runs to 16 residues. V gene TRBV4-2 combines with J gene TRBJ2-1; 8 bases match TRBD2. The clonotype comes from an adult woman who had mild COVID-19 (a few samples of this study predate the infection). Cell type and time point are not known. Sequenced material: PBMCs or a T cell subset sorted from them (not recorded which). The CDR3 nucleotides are TGTGCCAGCAGCCAAGAGCCAGCGGGAGCATACAATGAGCAGTTCTTC. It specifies CASSQEPAGAYNEQFF.